This T cell receptor beta chain originates from a study of blood T cell repertoires in COVID-19. Study-wide background: The study drew acute and convalescent COVID-19 samples from the United States, Italy and Spain.

In the original analysis: Reference gene primers were amplified, and this amplification served to estimate nucleated cell counts. Using immunoSEQ multiplex PCR, the repertoire was profiled, and TCRdb retains in-frame clones only, with some absent. V, J and clone size are taken as reported in that table, and D and trimming were inferred from the DNA itself. This table has over 200,000 clones, nearly 90% appearing once. Study members were between roughly 18 and 89 years old and lived in some 22 US regions. Cohort 3 donors counted as recovered after two negative PCRs, clearance, or resolved symptoms. The CDR3 contains 18 residues. Germline CDR1 and CDR2: SGHDT and YYEEEE. The ends were cut back, 1 base at V and 1 base at J, with 17 bases in the middle.

This TCR was sampled from a man in his thirties or forties who had recovered from COVID-19. This sequence joins TRBV5-6 and TRBJ2-2; possibly TRBD2 for D (7 bases). The sequenced material came from PBMCs or T cells enriched from blood (not recorded which). The CDR3 is CASSLYGRGPRNTGELFF. The CDR3 nucleotides are TGTGCCAGCAGCTTGTATGGGCGGGGGCCTCGGAACACCGGGGAGCTGTTTTTT.